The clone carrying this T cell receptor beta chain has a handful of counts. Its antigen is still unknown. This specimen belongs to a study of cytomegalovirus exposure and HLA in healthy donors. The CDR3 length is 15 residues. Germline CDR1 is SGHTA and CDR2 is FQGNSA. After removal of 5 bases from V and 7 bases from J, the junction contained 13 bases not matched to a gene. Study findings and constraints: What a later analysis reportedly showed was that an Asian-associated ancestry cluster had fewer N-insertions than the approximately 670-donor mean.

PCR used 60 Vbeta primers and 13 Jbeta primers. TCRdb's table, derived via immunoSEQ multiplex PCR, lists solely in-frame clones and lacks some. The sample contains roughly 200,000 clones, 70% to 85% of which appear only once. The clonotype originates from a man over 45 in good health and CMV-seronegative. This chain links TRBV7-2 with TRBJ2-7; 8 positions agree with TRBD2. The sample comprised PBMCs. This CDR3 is CASSLAGTSVEEQYF. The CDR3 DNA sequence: TGTGCCAGCAGCCTGGCGGGGACTAGTGTGGAGGAGCAGTACTTC.